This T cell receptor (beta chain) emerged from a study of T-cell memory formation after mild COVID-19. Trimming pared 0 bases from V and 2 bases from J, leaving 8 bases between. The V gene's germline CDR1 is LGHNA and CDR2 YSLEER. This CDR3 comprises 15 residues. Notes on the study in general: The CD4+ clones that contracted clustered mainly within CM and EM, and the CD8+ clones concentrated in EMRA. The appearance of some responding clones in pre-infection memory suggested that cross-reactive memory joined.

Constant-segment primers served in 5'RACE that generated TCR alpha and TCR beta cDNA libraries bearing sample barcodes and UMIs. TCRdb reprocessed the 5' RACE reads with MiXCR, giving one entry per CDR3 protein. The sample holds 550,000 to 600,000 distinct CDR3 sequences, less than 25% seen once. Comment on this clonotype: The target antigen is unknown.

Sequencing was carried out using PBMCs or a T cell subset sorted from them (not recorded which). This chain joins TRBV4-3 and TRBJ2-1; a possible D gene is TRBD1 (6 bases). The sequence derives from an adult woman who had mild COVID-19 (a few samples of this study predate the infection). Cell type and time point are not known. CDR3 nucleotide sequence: TGCGCCAGCAGCCAAGATGGACAGCCCTACAATGAGCAGTTCTTC. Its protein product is CASSQDGQPYNEQFF.